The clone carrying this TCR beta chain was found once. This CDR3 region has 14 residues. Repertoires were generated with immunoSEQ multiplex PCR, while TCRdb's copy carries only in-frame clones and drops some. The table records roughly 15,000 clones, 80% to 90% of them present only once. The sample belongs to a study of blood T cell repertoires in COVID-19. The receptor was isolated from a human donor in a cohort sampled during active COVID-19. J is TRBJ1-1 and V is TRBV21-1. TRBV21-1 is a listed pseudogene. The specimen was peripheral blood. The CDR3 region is CASSKWEGTTEAFF. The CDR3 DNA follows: TGTGCCAGCAGCAAATGGGAGGGAACCACTGAAGCTTTCTTT.